Listed below are T cell receptor beta chains from one sample, sequenced in a study of CD8 T cells in ankylosing spondylitis. TCRdb analysed the 5' RACE reads with MiXCR anew, one entry per CDR3 protein. The repertoire holds 700,000 to 850,000 distinct CDR3 sequences, with about 10% as singletons. What was sequenced was blood, either unsorted or a sorted T cell fraction (not recorded which). These receptors came from a male donor with ankylosing spondylitis. The CDR3 runs from the conserved cysteine through the conserved F or W. A D gene is named only where the DNA matches it firmly. Clone sizes are given selectively: once, few, many, or a class where the clone is expanded.

cdr3_aa: CATSRDLFNTEAFF
cdr3_nt: TGTGCCACCAGCAGAGATCTCTTTAACACTGAAGCTTTCTTT
clone_size: NA
j_call: TRBJ1-1
d_call: NA
v_call: TRBV15

cdr3_aa: CASSLSWQNNYGYTF
cdr3_nt: TGTGCCAGCAGCTTGTCATGGCAGAATAACTATGGCTACACCTTC
clone_size: many
j_call: TRBJ1-2
d_call: NA
v_call: TRBV5-5

cdr3_aa: CAWSIGEETQYF
cdr3_nt: TGTGCCTGGAGTATCGGGGAAGAGACCCAGTACTTC
clone_size: many
j_call: TRBJ2-5
d_call: NA
v_call: TRBV30

cdr3_aa: CASSYVVTEAFF
cdr3_nt: TGTGCCAGCAGTTACGTTGTTACTGAAGCTTTCTTT
clone_size: NA
j_call: TRBJ1-1
d_call: NA
v_call: TRBV6-6

cdr3_aa: CASRYRGPPYNEQFF
cdr3_nt: TGTGCAAGTCGCTATCGAGGGCCCCCCTACAATGAGCAGTTCTTC
clone_size: few
j_call: TRBJ2-1
d_call: NA
v_call: TRBV12-2

cdr3_aa: CSARGFTAGGTDTQYF
cdr3_nt: TGCAGTGCTAGAGGGTTCACCGCGGGGGGAACAGATACGCAGTATTTT
clone_size: NA
j_call: TRBJ2-3
d_call: TRBD2
v_call: TRBV20-1

cdr3_aa: CATSEAGTGRTDTQYF
cdr3_nt: TGTGCCACCAGTGAGGCCGGGACAGGGAGGACAGATACGCAGTATTTT
clone_size: NA
j_call: TRBJ2-3
d_call: TRBD1
v_call: TRBV24-1

cdr3_aa: CASSFPLTGTGQYF
cdr3_nt: TGTGCCAGCAGCTTCCCCTTAACCGGTACTGGGCAGTACTTC
clone_size: NA
j_call: TRBJ2-7
d_call: NA
v_call: TRBV7-9

cdr3_aa: CATSILLNQPQHF
cdr3_nt: TGTGCCACCAGCATATTACTGAATCAGCCCCAGCATTTT
clone_size: NA
j_call: TRBJ1-5
d_call: NA
v_call: TRBV15

cdr3_aa: CASNSRGTYGYTF
cdr3_nt: TGTGCCAGCAACTCCAGGGGTACCTATGGCTACACCTTC
clone_size: many
j_call: TRBJ1-2
d_call: NA
v_call: TRBV6-1

cdr3_aa: CASSLNAGGPYEQYF
cdr3_nt: TGTGCCAGCAGCTTAAACGCGGGAGGACCTTACGAGCAGTACTTC
clone_size: NA
j_call: TRBJ2-7
d_call: TRBD2
v_call: TRBV7-2

cdr3_aa: CASSPTQGQPQHF
cdr3_nt: TGTGCCAGCTCACCGACCCAGGGGCAGCCCCAGCATTTT
clone_size: NA
j_call: TRBJ1-5
d_call: NA
v_call: TRBV18

cdr3_aa: CAWSPRAILGETQYF
cdr3_nt: TGTGCCTGGAGTCCACGTGCCATCCTGGGAGAGACCCAGTACTTC
clone_size: NA
j_call: TRBJ2-5
d_call: NA
v_call: TRBV30

cdr3_aa: CASTRLAGGYEQYF
cdr3_nt: TGTGCCAGCACCCGACTAGCGGGGGGATACGAGCAGTACTTC
clone_size: NA
j_call: TRBJ2-7
d_call: TRBD2
v_call: TRBV6-1

cdr3_aa: CASSAATGGTEAFF
cdr3_nt: TGTGCCAGCAGCGCCGCCACAGGGGGTACTGAAGCTTTCTTT
clone_size: few
j_call: TRBJ1-1
d_call: TRBD1
v_call: TRBV9

cdr3_aa: CSAPLALVGDTQYF
cdr3_nt: TGCAGTGCTCCCCTAGCGCTCGTGGGAGATACGCAGTATTTT
clone_size: few
j_call: TRBJ2-3
d_call: NA
v_call: TRBV20-1

cdr3_aa: CASSLGLAGGPNGELFF
cdr3_nt: TGCGCCAGCAGCCTGGGACTAGCGGGGGGGCCGAACGGGGAGCTGTTTTTT
clone_size: NA
j_call: TRBJ2-2
d_call: TRBD2
v_call: TRBV5-1

cdr3_aa: CSVSMNTEAFF
cdr3_nt: TGCAGCGTTAGCATGAACACTGAAGCTTTCTTT
clone_size: NA
j_call: TRBJ1-1
d_call: NA
v_call: TRBV29-1

cdr3_aa: CAIGGQQTNTEAFF
cdr3_nt: TGTGCCATCGGAGGGCAGCAGACGAACACTGAAGCTTTCTTT
clone_size: many
j_call: TRBJ1-1
d_call: NA
v_call: TRBV10-3

cdr3_aa: CASSQLDGSHQPQHF
cdr3_nt: TGTGCCAGCAGTCAGTTGGACGGGAGCCATCAGCCCCAGCATTTT
clone_size: NA
j_call: TRBJ1-5
d_call: NA
v_call: TRBV6-2/TRBV6-3